The next 19 T cell receptor beta chains were all read from a single sample in a study of T cell changes during pregnancy in multiple sclerosis. Only in-frame clones appear in the TCRdb table, and some are missing; sequencing was by immunoSEQ multiplex PCR. The sample has roughly 32,000 clones; about 92% are singletons. The sequencing here drew on CD4+ T cells from peripheral blood mononuclear cells, taken in the second trimester of pregnancy. These receptors were taken from a female donor in good health, enrolled as a control in a pregnancy study.

This clone was recorded a few times. V and J are TRBV28 and TRBJ1-1; maybe TRBD1 (6 bases). The germline V and J ends were trimmed by 6 bases and 5 bases, with 7 bases remaining between them. The germline V gene has CDR1 MDHEN and CDR2 SYDVKM. The CDR3 spans 11 residues. The CDR3 region is CASRDSTEAFF. The CDR3 DNA reads as TGTGCCAGCAGGGACAGTACTGAAGCTTTCTTT.

This chain uses TRBV10-3 with TRBJ1-1; TRBD1 agrees at 7 bases. The CDR3 has 13 residues. With V trimmed by 3 bases and J by 7 bases, 5 bases remained unmatched. The germline V gene has CDR1 ENHRY and CDR2 SYGVKD. The CDR3 region is CAISDVQGNEAFF. CDR3 nucleotide sequence: TGTGCCATCAGTGATGTACAGGGGAATGAAGCTTTCTTT.

The chain links TRBV6-1 to TRBJ2-3, with 8 bases fitting TRBD2. The CDR3 is 15 residues long. Per germline, CDR1 MNHNS and CDR2 SASEGT. Losses at the gene ends were 2 bases for V and 1 base for J; bases not matched to a gene: 2. CDR3 bases: TGTGCCAGCAGTGAACCAGCGGGGGGCACAGATACGCAGTATTTT. Its translation: CASSEPAGGTDTQYF.

The chain uses TRBV27 and TRBJ1-1, with TRBD1 identical over 8 bases. Losses at the gene ends were 3 bases for V and 7 bases for J; bases not matched to a gene: 7. This CDR3 has 14 amino acids. Germline assignment: CDR1 MNHEY and CDR2 SMNVEV (reference sequence). CDR3 region: CASSLGQGAGEAFF. The DNA for the CDR3 is TGTGCCAGCAGTTTGGGGCAGGGGGCGGGTGAAGCTTTCTTT.

This sequence joins TRBV30 and TRBJ1-2; TRBD1 matches at 7 bases. CDR1 GTSNPN and CDR2 SVGIG come from the germline V gene (reference sequence). The V gene end was trimmed by 5 bases and the J gene end by 7 bases; junction bases not matched to a gene: 13. The CDR3 has 14 residues. The CDR3 nucleotides are TGTGCCTGGGCTACTTCCGGGACAGATTCTGGCTACACCTTC. Encoded protein: CAWATSGTDSGYTF.

The J gene is TRBJ2-1, the V gene TRBV4-3, with 8 bases that match TRBD2. Looked up from germline, CDR1 is LGHNA and CDR2 is YSLEER. J was trimmed by 8 bases and V by 1 base; bases with no gene match: 10. The CDR3 extends over 16 amino acids. CDR3 nucleotides: TGCGCCAGCAGCCAAGGTCCGGGGGGGCCTTTCTATGAGCAGTTCTTC. This gives the protein CASSQGPGGPFYEQFF.

The genes are TRBV2 and TRBJ2-7; 7 positions agree with TRBD1. The CDR3 runs 15 residues. Germline assignment: CDR1 SNHLY and CDR2 FYNNEI. J lost 4 bases, V lost 7 bases, and 13 bases had no gene match. This chain's CDR3 is CASTRTSGGPYEQYF. In DNA form, the CDR3 reads TGTGCCAGCACCCGTACCTCAGGGGGACCTTACGAGCAGTACTTC. Supplemented by reference TRBV2 and TRBJ2-7, the full variable domain reads EPEVTQTPSHQVTQMGQEVILRCVPISNHLYFYWYRQILGQKVEFLVSFYNNEISEKSEIFDDQFSVERPDGSNFTLKIRSTKLEDSAMYFCASTRTSGGPYEQYFGPGTRLTVT.

The chain combines TRBV5-1 with TRBJ2-3; no clear D. Trimming took 3 bases from V and 6 from J, leaving 8 bases between them. The CDR3 extends over 12 amino acids. The germline gives CDR1 SGHRS, CDR2 YFSETQ. The CDR3 reads CASSSQVDTQYF. DNA for the CDR3: TGCGCCAGCAGCTCCCAGGTGGATACGCAGTATTTT.

The chain joins TRBV4-2 to TRBJ2-1, with D possibly TRBD2 on 6 matching bases. Germline V gene data show CDR1 as LGHNA and CDR2 as YNFKEQ. V dropped 1 base and J dropped 5 bases, with 15 bases sitting between them. This CDR3 is 16 amino acids long. CDR3 amino acids: CASSQGGSGHDNEQFF. The CDR3 DNA reads as TGTGCCAGCAGCCAAGGGGGCAGCGGGCATGACAATGAGCAGTTCTTC.

The J gene is TRBJ2-5, the V gene TRBV30; weak D call: TRBD1 (7 bases). V was clipped by 5 bases and J by 6 bases, with 16 bases between them. The CDR3 loop spans 13 amino acids. Germline CDR1 reads GTSNPN; CDR2 reads SVGIG (reference sequence). Written as DNA, the CDR3 is TGTGCCTGGCGCGTTTCAGGGGGGAAGACCCAGTACTTC. It codes for CAWRVSGGKTQYF.

The chain is built from TRBV18 and TRBJ1-1; 7 bases are a match to TRBD1. Trimming took 5 bases from V and 5 from J; bases not matched to a gene: 5. The CDR3 contains 13 residues. Germline CDR1 and CDR2: KGHSH and LQKENI. Written as DNA, the CDR3 is TGTGCCAGCTCAACCTCCAGGGGGACTGAAGCTTTCTTT. This gives the protein CASSTSRGTEAFF.

CDR3 loop: CASSLAGGPDTQYF. In DNA, the CDR3 is TGTGCCAGCAGCCTAGCGGGGGGTCCAGATACGCAGTATTTT. The chain has TRBV5-8 and TRBJ2-3, with 11 bases matching TRBD2. After removal of 4 bases from V and 4 bases from J, the junction contained 2 bases not matched to a gene. Germline V gene sequence: CDR1 SGHTS, CDR2 YDEGEE. The CDR3 has 14 residues.

This clone was seen a handful of times. This chain joins TRBV7-2 and TRBJ2-5, with TRBD2 identical over 7 bases. The CDR3 loop spans 12 amino acids. Germline loops: CDR1 SGHTA, CDR2 FQGNSA. After removal of 4 bases from V and 5 bases from J, the junction contained 1 base not matched to a gene. This CDR3 is CASSSGGETQYF. The CDR3 DNA reads TGTGCCAGCAGCTCCGGGGGGGAGACCCAGTACTTC.

The chain carries TRBV7-9 and TRBJ2-4, with 8 bases identical to TRBD2. J lost 0 bases, V lost 0 bases, and 4 bases had no gene match. Germline CDR1 and CDR2: SEHNR and FQNEAQ (reference sequence). This CDR3 region has 17 residues. The CDR3 loop reads CASSLAGGRIAKNIQYF. The DNA for the CDR3 is TGTGCCAGCAGCTTAGCGGGCGGGAGGATAGCCAAAAACATTCAGTACTTC.

The chain recombines TRBV30 with TRBJ2-4; D may be TRBD2 (5 bases). V shed 4 bases and J shed 7 bases, with 8 bases lying between them. CDR1 and CDR2 (germline): GTSNPN, SVGIG (reference sequence). The CDR3 length is 11 residues. The CDR3 sequence is CAWTRANIQYF. Written as DNA, the CDR3 is TGTGCCTGGACGAGGGCCAACATTCAGTACTTC.

V is TRBV10-3 and J is TRBJ1-4; TRBD1 matches at 7 bases. CDR3 length: 14 amino acids. V was clipped by 6 bases and J by 4 bases; unmatched bases: 5. CDR1 is ENHRY and CDR2 is SYGVKD in the germline V gene. The CDR3 loop reads CAISPGQFNEKLFF. CDR3 bases: TGTGCCATCAGCCCGGGACAGTTTAATGAAAAACTGTTTTTT.

CDR3 loop: CAISGAGEGTEAFF. CDR3 nucleotides: TGTGCCATCAGTGGCGCAGGGGAGGGTACTGAAGCTTTCTTT. The V and J genes are TRBV10-3 and TRBJ1-1; D might be TRBD1 (6 bases). Germline V lookup: CDR1 ENHRY, CDR2 SYGVKD. This CDR3 has 14 residues. V was cut by 4 bases and J by 5 bases, with 14 bases left in between.

The chain couples TRBV14 to TRBJ2-1; 7 positions match TRBD1. V gave up 3 bases and J gave up 9 bases; unmatched junction bases: 5. The CDR3 runs to 13 residues. Looked up from germline, CDR1 is SGHDN and CDR2 is FVKESK. In DNA, the CDR3 is TGTGCCAGCAGCCATAACAGGGGTGGTGAGCAGTTCTTC. As protein: CASSHNRGGEQFF.

V gene TRBV6-6 combines with J gene TRBJ2-3, with 7 positions matching TRBD2. V trimming: 7 bases; J trimming: 5 bases; junction bases outside the gene matches: 12. Germline lookup yields CDR1 MNHNY and CDR2 SVGAGI (reference sequence). This CDR3 has 15 residues. CDR3 sequence (DNA): TGTGCCAGCACCTACAGGAGCGGGGAGGGAGATACGCAGTATTTT. It codes for CASTYRSGEGDTQYF.